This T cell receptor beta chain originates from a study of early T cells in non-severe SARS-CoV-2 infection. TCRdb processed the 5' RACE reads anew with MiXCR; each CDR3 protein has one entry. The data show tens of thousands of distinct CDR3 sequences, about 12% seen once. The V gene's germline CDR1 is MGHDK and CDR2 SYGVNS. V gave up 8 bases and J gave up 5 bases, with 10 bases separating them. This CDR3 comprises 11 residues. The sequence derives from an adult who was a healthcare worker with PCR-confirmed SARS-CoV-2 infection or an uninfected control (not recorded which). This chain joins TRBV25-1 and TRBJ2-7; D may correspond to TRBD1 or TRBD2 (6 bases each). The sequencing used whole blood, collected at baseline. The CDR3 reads CASRGPHEQYF. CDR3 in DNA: TGTGCCAGCCGGGGGCCTCACGAGCAGTACTTC.